This is a list of T cell receptor beta chains from one sample in a study of cytomegalovirus exposure and HLA in healthy donors. Using immunoSEQ multiplex PCR, the repertoire was profiled, and TCRdb retains in-frame clones only, with some absent. The data show about 130,000 clones, with less than 80% seen just once and more than 1.5% held by the top ten. The sample comprised PBMCs. These receptors were collected from a man in his forties or fifties in good health and CMV-seronegative. The CDR3 runs from the conserved cysteine through the conserved F or W. D genes are given only for firm matches. Some rows mark clone size as missing; the rest say once, few, many or name a class of expanded clone.

V,size,D,J,DNA,CDR3
TRBV28,NA,TRBD1,TRBJ1-5,TGTGCCAGCAGTCGACAGGGGGAGGGCAATCAGCCCCAGCATTTT,CASSRQGEGNQPQHF
TRBV18,NA,NA,TRBJ1-3,TGTGCCAGCTCACCACCGGGCCACCCCTCTGGAAACACCATATATTTT,CASSPPGHPSGNTIYF
TRBV5-1,NA,NA,TRBJ2-3,TGCGCCAGCAGCTCCGGGGTGGCAGATACGCAGTATTTT,CASSSGVADTQYF
TRBV6-5,NA,TRBD1,TRBJ2-1,TGTGCCAGCAGTCTGTACAGGGGTCTCCCTAATGAGCAGTTCTTC,CASSLYRGLPNEQFF
TRBV10-3,NA,NA,TRBJ2-1,TGTGCCATCAGTGCCTCACACCCGCGGGATGAGCAGTTCTTC,CAISASHPRDEQFF
TRBV19,NA,NA,TRBJ1-4,TGTGCCAGTAGTATCCCGGGAAATGAAAAACTGTTTTTT,CASSIPGNEKLFF
TRBV6-1,once,NA,TRBJ1-2,TGTGCCAGCATCGGGGATTGGGTCTACACCTTC,CASIGDWVYTF
TRBV4-2,NA,TRBD1,TRBJ2-3,TGTGCCAGCAGCCAAGATCGGGGACAGGGATCGACAGATACGCAGTATTTT,CASSQDRGQGSTDTQYF
TRBV5-8,few,NA,TRBJ2-7,TGTGCCAGCAGCACCCGGGACTTCAAGCAGTACTTC,CASSTRDFKQYF
TRBV7-9,NA,TRBD1,TRBJ2-5,TGTGCCAGCAGCTCCGGGACAGGGCAAGAGACCCAGTACTTC,CASSSGTGQETQYF
TRBV7-9,NA,TRBD1,TRBJ1-1,TGTGCCAGCAGCTTTGGGACAGGAGTTGAAGCTTTCTTT,CASSFGTGVEAFF
TRBV7-9,NA,TRBD1,TRBJ1-2,TGTGCCAGCAGCCCATTCGTGAACAGGGGGCGAGGTGGCTACACCTTC,CASSPFVNRGRGGYTF
TRBV7-9,NA,TRBD1,TRBJ2-7,TGTGCCAGCAGCTTAGAAGGGACAGGGCCCTACGAGCAGTACTTC,CASSLEGTGPYEQYF
TRBV19,NA,NA,TRBJ2-1,TGTGCCAGTAGTTTATTTGCGGGGAGCTCCTACAATGAGCAGTTCTTC,CASSLFAGSSYNEQFF
TRBV6-1,NA,TRBD1,TRBJ2-2,TGTGCCAGCAGTTGGGGACAGACGAACACCGGGGAGCTGTTTTTT,CASSWGQTNTGELFF
TRBV27,NA,NA,TRBJ2-1,TGTGCCAGCTTCTACAGGGTGGGGTCCTACAATGAGCAGTTCTTC,CASFYRVGSYNEQFF
TRBV2,NA,NA,TRBJ2-2,TGTGCCAGCAGTGAAGAGGGGCTCCCGAACACCGGGGAGCTGTTTTTT,CASSEEGLPNTGELFF
TRBV2,few,NA,TRBJ1-6,TGTGCCAGCACCTATAGCTCCTATAATTCACCCCTCCACTTT,CASTYSSYNSPLHF
TRBV6-1,NA,TRBD2,TRBJ2-5,TGTGCCAACTCCTTAGCGGGGGGAAACCAAGAGACCCAGTACTTC,CANSLAGGNQETQYF
TRBV6-6,NA,TRBD1,TRBJ1-1,TGTGCCAGCAGTTACACGGGGACAGGTGAAGCTTTCTTT,CASSYTGTGEAFF
TRBV2,NA,TRBD1,TRBJ1-2,TGTGCCAGCAGGAAACAGGGGCAGATTGAAGGCTACACCTTC,CASRKQGQIEGYTF
TRBV6-5,NA,TRBD1,TRBJ1-6,TGTGCCAGCAGAGGCGGACAGGGACGTTCACCCCTCCACTTT,CASRGGQGRSPLHF
TRBV10-3,NA,TRBD1,TRBJ2-7,TGTGCCATCACCCGGGACAGTGAATACGAGCAGTACTTC,CAITRDSEYEQYF
TRBV28,NA,TRBD1,TRBJ1-2,TGTGCCAGCAGTACCGCCGGGACAGCATTTTATGGCTACACCTTC,CASSTAGTAFYGYTF
TRBV11-2,few,NA,TRBJ2-3,TGTGCCAGCAGCCCGAGCACAGATACGCAGTATTTT,CASSPSTDTQYF
TRBV5-1,once,TRBD1,TRBJ2-3,TGCGCCAGCAGCCTGGGACAGGCGAAAGATACGCAGTATTTT,CASSLGQAKDTQYF
TRBV6-5,NA,NA,TRBJ2-7,TGTGCCAGCAGTTACTCGTACCGAGCCTACGAGCAGTACTTC,CASSYSYRAYEQYF
TRBV5-4,NA,NA,TRBJ2-1,TGTGCCAGCAGCTTGGCGGGAGCTCAGAATGAGCAGTTCTTC,CASSLAGAQNEQFF
TRBV10-3,NA,NA,TRBJ1-6,TGTGCCATCAGTGAACGGGCGACAGCAGATTCACCCCTCCACTTT,CAISERATADSPLHF
TRBV7-9,few,NA,TRBJ1-2,TGTTCCAGCAGCTTAGAAAGCTGGGGCTACACCTTC,CSSSLESWGYTF
TRBV5-1,NA,NA,TRBJ2-6,TGCGCCAGCAGCTTGGCCGGAGGACCTGGGGCCAACGTCCTGACTTTC,CASSLAGGPGANVLTF
TRBV4-1,few,NA,TRBJ1-4,TGCGCCAGCAGCCAAGAGGCTGCAACTAATGAAAAACTGTTTTTT,CASSQEAATNEKLFF
TRBV20-1,once,NA,TRBJ1-6,TGCAGTGCTCCTCCAGGGCCACCCCTCCACTTT,CSAPPGPPLHF
TRBV29-1,NA,NA,TRBJ1-2,TGCAGCGTTGACGAAGCCGTGCTAGGCTACACCTTC,CSVDEAVLGYTF
TRBV7-3,NA,TRBD2,TRBJ2-2,TGTGCCAGCACCATAGCGGGGGGCCGGAACACCGGGGAGCTGTTTTTT,CASTIAGGRNTGELFF
TRBV5-1,NA,TRBD1,TRBJ1-5,TGCGCCAGCAGCTCGCACAGCCCAGGACAGGGCTTTTGGCAGCCCCAGCATTTT,CASSSHSPGQGFWQPQHF
TRBV7-2,NA,NA,TRBJ2-6,TGTGCCAGCAGCTTAGTGGCAGCTGGGGCCAACGTCCTGACTTTC,CASSLVAAGANVLTF
TRBV9,NA,TRBD1,TRBJ2-5,TGTGCCAGCAGCACTCGGGACAGCCCCCACCAAGAGACCCAGTACTTC,CASSTRDSPHQETQYF
TRBV19,NA,NA,TRBJ1-2,TGTGCCAGCCTCCCGACAGGAACGGGTGGCTACACCTTC,CASLPTGTGGYTF
TRBV30,NA,TRBD1,TRBJ1-4,TGTGCCTGGAGGAGGGACAGGGGCGGTGAAAAACTGTTTTTT,CAWRRDRGGEKLFF
TRBV2,few,NA,TRBJ1-5,TGTGCCAGCACCCTTGGGAGAAATCAGCCCCAGCATTTT,CASTLGRNQPQHF
TRBV2,NA,NA,TRBJ2-5,TGTGCCAGCACGCTAGTCTGGGAGACCCAGTACTTC,CASTLVWETQYF
TRBV6-1,NA,TRBD2,TRBJ2-3,TGTGCCAGCAGTGCGGCTAGCGGGAGCACAGATACGCAGTATTTT,CASSAASGSTDTQYF
TRBV6-5,once,TRBD1,TRBJ2-5,TGTGCCAGCAGTTTCCGAAAGACAGGGGGCTTAGAGACCCAGTACTTC,CASSFRKTGGLETQYF
TRBV5-1,NA,NA,TRBJ2-5,TGCGCCAGCAGCGACGACAGTTTCCAAGAGACCCAGTACTTC,CASSDDSFQETQYF
TRBV7-2,NA,NA,TRBJ1-2,TGTGCCAGCAGCTTAGTGGTGGAGGAAGGCTACACCTTC,CASSLVVEEGYTF
TRBV19,once,TRBD1,TRBJ2-7,TGTGCCAGTAGTGTAACCGGGACAGGGGGCAACGAGCAGTACTTC,CASSVTGTGGNEQYF
TRBV6-1,NA,TRBD1,TRBJ2-7,TGTGCCAGCAGTGCCCGGACAGGGGGCGGTCCCAGGTGGTACTTC,CASSARTGGGPRWYF
TRBV7-9,NA,NA,TRBJ2-2,TGTGCCAGCAGCTTCGGGAACGGGGAGCTGTTTTTT,CASSFGNGELFF
TRBV6-1,NA,TRBD1,TRBJ2-7,TGTGCCAGCAGTGAAAGCCTGGGACAGGGGCACTCCTACGAGCAGTACTTC,CASSESLGQGHSYEQYF
TRBV15,once,TRBD1,TRBJ1-5,TGTGCCACCATCAAGGTACGACAGGGGGCGCTTAGGCAGCCCCAGCATTTT,CATIKVRQGALRQPQHF
TRBV5-1,NA,NA,TRBJ1-1,TGCGCCAGCAGCTCGTGGGGGGGGATGAACACTGAAGCTTTCTTT,CASSSWGGMNTEAFF
TRBV14,NA,NA,TRBJ1-6,TGTGCCAGCAGCCTTAGGGGATATAATTCACCCCTCCACTTT,CASSLRGYNSPLHF